The sequence of this T cell receptor (beta chain) was determined in a study of CD8+ T cells in alopecia areata. Regarding the study as a whole: Greater clonality was observed in lesional scalp samples, especially alopecia totalis/universalis, versus normal scalp. Researchers reported that TCR sharing among patients proved less clear than in mice, possibly HLA-linked.

Regarding this clone: Its target is not known.

The CDR3 sequence is 11 residues long. Germline V lookup: CDR1 MNHEY, CDR2 SMNVEV (reference sequence). Trimming cost V 8 bases and J 8 bases, with 13 bases left between them. The authors extracted RNA and reverse transcribed it into cDNA as the sequencing template. Sequencing was performed with immunoSEQ multiplex PCR; in TCRdb, only in-frame clones are kept and a portion is missing. Here the sample spans 55,000 to 65,000 clones, 40% to 50% being singletons. Peripheral blood and lesional scalp punch biopsies came from alopecia areata patients. V usage is TRBV27 and J usage is TRBJ2-7, with D possibly being TRBD1 (5 bases). This TCR derives from a human donor with alopecia areata. Sequenced input: NKG2D-low CD8+ T cells sorted from blood. The chain's CDR3 is CASQGSTKQYF. CDR3 bases: TGTGCCAGCCAGGGATCTACGAAGCAGTACTTC.